This T cell receptor (beta chain) comes out of a study of T cell repertoires in cytomegalovirus infection (dated by TCRdb to the late 2010s). Regarding the complete study: The peptide stimulations were aimed at well-studied HLA-B-restricted epitopes as well as recently identified HLA-C-restricted CMV epitopes, whose presentation resists viral immunomodulation. The HLA type of each donor mattered for the analysis, because public TCR beta signatures pointed to carriage of CMV infection along with the matching HLA type.

The study at large found these results: In both this cohort and an independent cohort of more than 350 donors, the cumulative frequency of public TCR beta family members distinguished carriers of CMV infection plus the relevant HLA type. The ex vivo response was dominated by HLA-C-restricted CMV-specific TCR beta clonotypes, which also provided the single most frequent clonotype in two of eight donors.

Read against the paper, the sample's treatment or condition label means: in vitro stimulation with specific CMV peptide epitopes to enrich CMV-specific T cells. Sequencing took place on an Illumina HiSeq 1500. TCRdb trimmed public reads at Q25 via fastp, called clones via MiXCR and kept in-frame beta chains. Rows are combined by CDR3 protein, so each entry shows the most common genes and DNA. The sample data list 650,000 to 900,000 distinct CDR3 sequences, and about 33% of these were observed just once. The ten largest clonotypes hold about an eighth of the sample. This clonotype was detected once. Its recognized antigen is unknown. Per-base qualities were not stored, and no clone one base away is much larger. One read gives only weak evidence. Taken from cysteine to phenylalanine, the CDR3 has 18 residues. The sequence is cut down to CDR3 DNA, 54 bases in frame from base 1. Unmatched junction bases come to 9, with V trimmed by 1 base and J by 3 bases. As encoded in the germline V gene, CDR1 is LGHNA while CDR2 is YNFKEQ.

The rearranged segments are TRBV4-2 and TRBJ2-3, and 11 junctional nucleotides match TRBD2. This receptor was taken from a human donor in good health (CMV status not recorded). Some clones in this sample may be carry-over from other donors' samples. This specimen consisted of cultured CD8+ T cells from PBMCs, obtained from culture after CMV antigen stimulation. The nucleotides read TGTGCCAGCAGCCAAGGCCACCGACTAGCGGGGTCGACAGATACGCAGTATTTT. It translates to CASSQGHRLAGSTDTQYF.